Listed here is a single TCR beta chain. Generated by immunoSEQ multiplex PCR, the TCRdb table keeps only in-frame clones and is missing some. This table holds around 2,500 clones, almost 85% found once. This specimen comes from a study of immune evolution from preneoplasia to lung adenocarcinoma. Germline V lookup: CDR1 SGDLS, CDR2 YYNGEE. The CDR3 contains 15 residues. With 4 bases removed from V and 5 bases from J, the gap between germline ends came to 18 bases. The TCR comes from a person in their fifties with lung adenocarcinoma. The rearrangement uses TRBV9 and TRBJ1-2, with D tentatively TRBD1 (6 bases). The sequenced sample consisted of FFPE normal lung tissue adjacent to the tumor. CDR3: CASSPRTSGAYGYTF. The CDR3 coding sequence is TGTGCCAGCAGCCCACGTACGTCGGGGGCTTATGGCTACACCTTC.